This T cell receptor (beta chain) emerged from a study of siplizumab effects on memory and regulatory T cells. Produced via immunoSEQ multiplex PCR; TCRdb's table is partial and in-frame only. The sample has 9,500 to 10,000 clones, roughly 40% seen once. Coculturing at 37°C lasted five to seven days for the mixed lymphocyte reaction cells. V was pared by 6 bases and J by 0 bases, with 4 bases of the junction left unmatched. The V gene's germline CDR1 is MNHNS and CDR2 SASEGT. This CDR3 comprises 15 residues. The sample holds a few counts of this clone. Its antigen is not known. Overall study findings and caveats: Proliferating clones, CD4+ or CD8+, lacked an assignable naive or memory phenotype in roughly 80-97% of cases. Some alloreactive sequences were traceable to unstimulated CD4+ memory cells, and siplizumab significantly reduced them. Naive T cells seemed more diverse than memory cells and seemed major alloresponse contributors.

Sequenced input: CFSE-low (dividing) CD4+ T cells sorted from an allogeneic mixed lymphocyte reaction. The sequence was collected from a human donor in good health; the cells came from an allogeneic mixed lymphocyte reaction. The rearrangement uses TRBV6-1 and TRBJ2-1, with 8 bases lining up with TRBD1. The DNA for the CDR3 is TGTGCCAGCAGCTCTACAGGGGGCTCCTACAATGAGCAGTTCTTC. It is translated as CASSSTGGSYNEQFF.